A single T cell receptor (beta chain) is shown here with its context. These data belong to a study of T cells in Graves' hyperthyroidism and ophthalmopathy. Amplification targeted TCR beta CDR3 regions from RNA transcripts. HTBI primers were used for first-round RT-PCR of the TCR CDR3. TCRdb reanalysed the multiplex PCR reads using MiXCR and keeps one entry per CDR3 protein. The sample yields 490,000 or so distinct CDR3 sequences, around a fifth seen once. Clinical symptoms, serum thyroxine, TRAb, thyroid ultrasound and orbital computed tomography informed diagnoses. CDR1 is MGHRA, CDR2 YSYEKL, per germline. Trimming left V 3 bases short and J 3 bases short, with 9 bases between. This CDR3 has 14 residues.

The sequenced sample was blood. The TCR comes from a woman in her 70s with Graves' ophthalmopathy. The chain combines TRBV4-1 with TRBJ2-1; D might be TRBD2 (5 bases). CDR3 sequence reads: CASSQSGFYNEQFF. CDR3 sequence (DNA): TGCGCCAGCAGCCAGAGCGGATTCTACAATGAGCAGTTCTTC.